Shown below are 31 T cell receptor beta chains from a single sample sequenced in a study of low-dose radiotherapy and immunotherapy resistance in tumors (dated by TCRdb to between 2020 and 2023). Taken with the paper, the label for time point translates to: after trial treatment. The sample's treatment or condition label, decoded: LDRT plus nivolumab, ipilimumab, low-dose cyclophosphamide and aspirin (RACIN trial). Sequenced on an Illumina HiSeq 2500. To make first-strand cDNA, Superscript III was used along with a set of TRAV- and TRBV-specific primers so that both the TCRalpha and TCRbeta chains were covered. TCRs were amplified with Phusion for about 22 PCR cycles using a constant-region primer together with the adapter attached to the V primers. TCRdb trimmed public reads at Q25 via fastp, called clones via MiXCR and kept in-frame beta chains. Rows merge per CDR3 protein into single entries with the most common DNA and genes. This sample gives about 58,000 distinct CDR3 sequences in total; 20% to 25% of them show up just once. The ten largest clonotypes hold 6.5% to 7% of the sample.

Sample: PBMCs, taken after low-dose radiotherapy plus immunotherapy. The receptors originated from a male donor with prostate cancer.

This clonotype was seen ten or more times. The chain joins TRBV7-9 to TRBJ2-7; D gene uncertain. The germline CDR1 and CDR2 sequences are SEHNR and FQNEAQ (reference sequence). CDR3 size: 12 residues. V lost 0 bases, J lost 5 bases, and 5 bases lay in between. CDR3: CASSLARNEQYF. DNA of the CDR3: TGTGCCAGCAGCTTAGCGAGGAACGAGCAGTACTTC.

The rearrangement links TRBV6-1 to TRBJ2-3; D tentatively reads TRBD1 or TRBD2 (6 bases each). Trimming took off 5 bases at V and 1 base at J, with 16 bases between the two ends. CDR3 size: 16 residues. Germline values: CDR1 MNHNS, CDR2 SASEGT. CDR3 bases: TGTGCCAGCAGTTACTCGGGGGCGGGCGGCACAGATACGCAGTATTTT. Translated: CASSYSGAGGTDTQYF.

As concerns this clonotype: Only one base separates this from a far larger clonotype, so it likely reflects a read error. J is TRBJ2-5 and V is TRBV29-1, with TRBD1 matching 8 bases. CDR3 length: 12 amino acids. V lost 4 bases, J lost 11 bases, and 9 bases stayed unmatched. Per germline, CDR1 SQVTM and CDR2 ANQGSEA. The CDR3 DNA sequence: TGCAGCGTTGGACAGGGGCACAATGAGCAGTACTTC. As protein: CSVGQGHNEQYF.

Ten or more counts support this clonotype. The chain has TRBV20-1 and TRBJ2-5; TRBD2 aligns across 11 bases. The V gene end was trimmed by 0 bases and the J gene end by 5 bases; junction bases not matched to a gene: 5. The germline CDR1 and CDR2 sequences are DFQATT and SNEGSKA (reference sequence). The CDR3 loop spans 15 amino acids. The CDR3 nucleotides are TGCAGTGCTAGAGAACTAGCGGGAGTGGGGGAGACCCAGTACTTC. It translates to CSARELAGVGETQYF.

This clonotype was detected ten times or more. The CDR3 end shows no conserved phenylalanine or tryptophan, and so a read error is likely. The DNA is omitted, as the CDR3 cannot be located on it reliably, and the CDR3 follows TCRdb's listing. The rearrangement joins TRBV6-4 to TRBJ2-7; the table calls TRBD2, which could not be checked here. The CDR3 numbers 8 amino acids, ends counted. The germline CDR1 and CDR2 sequences are MRHNA and SNTAGT. The CDR3 spells CASSDEGT.

The genes are TRBV19 and TRBJ2-3, with 14 positions matching TRBD2. Germline CDR1 reads LNHDA; CDR2 reads SQIVND (reference sequence). Trimming took 4 bases from V and 4 from J; bases not matched to a gene: 7. The CDR3 runs to 17 residues. This chain's CDR3 is CASSRRLAGGPPDTQYF. The CDR3 bases are TGTGCCAGTAGTAGACGACTAGCGGGGGGGCCACCAGATACGCAGTATTTT.

This clonotype has a count of ten or more. The rearrangement joins TRBV18 to TRBJ1-1, with D unresolved. The CDR3 runs 13 residues. The V gene lost 3 bases and the J gene lost 0 bases, with 5 bases spanning the gap. Germline CDR1 KGHSH, CDR2 LQKENI. This CDR3 is CASSPTMNTEAFF. The CDR3 DNA reads as TGTGCCAGCTCACCGACCATGAACACTGAAGCTTTCTTT.

This clonotype was counted many times. The chain has TRBV18 and TRBJ1-5, with D perhaps matching TRBD1 (5 bases). This CDR3 is built from 14 residues. V dropped 2 bases and J dropped 6 bases, with 11 bases sitting between them. Germline assignment: CDR1 KGHSH and CDR2 LQKENI. CDR3 sequence (DNA): TGTGCCAGCTCACCAATGGGGGAAGCTCAGCCCCAGCATTTT. Protein: CASSPMGEAQPQHF.

This clonotype was seen at least ten times. The rearrangement links TRBV6-1 to TRBJ2-1; D remains unclear. Looked up from germline, CDR1 is MNHNS and CDR2 is SASEGT. This CDR3 has 15 amino acids. The V end lost 7 bases, the J end lost 5 bases, and 18 bases lay between the germline ends. As DNA, the CDR3 is TGTGCCAGCACCCCCCTGTACGAGTTACACAATGAGCAGTTCTTC. Translating it yields CASTPLYELHNEQFF.

This clonotype was seen only once. This chain connects TRBV6-2 or TRBV6-3 to TRBJ2-1; 14 positions match TRBD2. This CDR3 has 17 residues. V gave up 6 bases and J gave up 8 bases; unmatched junction bases: 12. Per the germline V gene, CDR1 is MNHEY and CDR2 is SVGEGT. CDR3 in DNA: TGTGCCAGCAGACCCAGGGAGGGGACTAGCGGGAGATATGAGCAGTTCTTC. Residues: CASRPREGTSGRYEQFF.

At least ten counts were recorded for this clonotype. The rearrangement joins TRBV6-5 to TRBJ2-7; D call uncertain. The CDR3 covers 12 residues. V dropped 6 bases and J dropped 0 bases, with 6 bases sitting between them. Germline lookup yields CDR1 MNHEY and CDR2 SVGAGI. The CDR3: CASRTSSYEQYF. CDR3 nucleotide sequence: TGTGCCAGCAGGACGAGCTCCTACGAGCAGTACTTC.

This clonotype occurred once. This likely traces to a read error, being one base from a far larger clone. This chain links TRBV5-3 with TRBJ2-4, with TRBD2 matching over 7 bases. TRBV5-3 is noted as an ORF with a role that remains uncertain. This CDR3 contains 15 residues. After removal of 4 bases from V and 13 bases from J, the junction contained 17 bases not matched to a gene. In DNA form, the CDR3 reads TGTGCCAGAAGCGGGGGAGGGCCGGCCGTCAATGAGCAGTACTTC. Amino acid sequence: CARSGGGPAVNEQYF.

This clonotype was seen ten or more times. V usage is TRBV6-1 and J usage is TRBJ2-1; D may be TRBD1 (7 bases). The CDR3 has 14 residues. CDR1 and CDR2 from the germline V gene are MNHNS and SASEGT. V lost 2 bases and J 6 bases, leaving 11 bases between the germline ends. This CDR3 reads CASSEQGGANEQFF. In nucleotides, the CDR3 is TGTGCCAGCAGTGAACAGGGGGGAGCCAATGAGCAGTTCTTC.

The sample holds many counts of this clonotype. The chain uses TRBV5-1 and TRBJ2-2, with TRBD2 matching 8 bases. J lost 0 bases, V lost 2 bases, and 6 bases had no gene match. CDR3 length: 17 amino acids. Germline lookup yields CDR1 SGHRS and CDR2 YFSETQ. The CDR3 nucleotides are TGCGCCAGCAGCTTCAATTTAGCGGGACCGAACACCGGGGAGCTGTTTTTT. This translates into CASSFNLAGPNTGELFF. Full variable domain (rest looked up from reference TRBV5-1 and TRBJ2-2): KAGVTQTPRYLIKTRGQQVTLSCSPISGHRSVSWYQQTPGQGLQFLFEYFSETQRNKGNFPGRFSGRQFSNSRSEMNVSTLELGDSALYLCASSFNLAGPNTGELFFGEGSRLTVL.

The sample holds many counts of this clonotype. The chain joins TRBV5-1 to TRBJ2-7; 14 bases align to TRBD2. Germline values: CDR1 SGHRS, CDR2 YFSETQ. This CDR3 contains 16 residues. J was trimmed by 4 bases and V by 1 base; bases with no gene match: 4. CDR3 sequence (DNA): TGCGCCAGCAGCTTGACGACTAGCGGGAGGGGTTACGAGCAGTACTTC. Translation gives CASSLTTSGRGYEQYF.

This clonotype showed up just a few times. V is TRBV9 and J is TRBJ2-4; D not resolved. V was cut by 0 bases and J by 8 bases, with 9 bases left in between. CDR3 length: 13 amino acids. Germline CDR1 and CDR2: SGDLS and YYNGEE. The CDR3: CASSVDSADIQYF. Written as DNA, the CDR3 is TGTGCCAGCAGCGTAGATAGTGCGGACATTCAGTACTTC.

Ten or more counts support this clonotype. The rearrangement joins TRBV6-1 to TRBJ2-4; TRBD1 matches 10 bases. V dropped 10 bases and J dropped 7; count of bases not matched to a gene: 10. The CDR3 length is 14 residues. CDR1 is MNHNS and CDR2 is SASEGT in the germline V gene. The CDR3 nucleotides read TGTGCCATCAGGGGGACAGGGGAGGGCAACATTCAGTACTTC. Translated: CAIRGTGEGNIQYF.

This clonotype was found many times. This sequence joins TRBV4-1 and TRBJ2-5; D uncertain. Trimming left V 1 base short and J 5 bases short, with 11 bases between. CDR3 size: 14 residues. Germline lookup yields CDR1 MGHRA and CDR2 YSYEKL. The CDR3 DNA is TGCGCCAGCAGCCAAGTCCTTTTGGTGGAGACCCAGTACTTC. It is translated as CASSQVLLVETQYF.

At least ten counts were recorded for this clonotype. J is TRBJ1-1 and V is TRBV7-2; 11 bases line up with TRBD1. Unmatched junction bases numbered 9, after V lost 5 bases and J lost 4 bases. The CDR3 length is 16 residues. Germline loops: CDR1 SGHTA, CDR2 FQGNSA. For the CDR3, the DNA is TGTGCCAGCAGCCCCGGGACAGGGGGGATTGGCACTGAAGCTTTCTTT. It specifies CASSPGTGGIGTEAFF.

This clonotype occurred many times. The chain is built from TRBV6-2 or TRBV6-3 and TRBJ2-7; no firm D call. The germline V gene has CDR1 MNHEY and CDR2 SVGEGT. This CDR3 has 12 residues. V shed 2 bases and J shed 2 bases, with 4 bases lying between them. The CDR3 reads CASSYLPYEQYF. As DNA, the CDR3 is TGTGCCAGCAGTTACCTCCCCTACGAGCAGTACTTC.

This clonotype occurred many times. This rearrangement joins TRBV29-1 to TRBJ2-7; 9 bases match TRBD2. Germline assignment: CDR1 SQVTM and CDR2 ANQGSEA. The CDR3 loop spans 13 amino acids. After removal of 8 bases from V and 6 bases from J, the junction contained 11 bases not matched to a gene. Here the CDR3 DNA reads TGCAGCATTAGCGGGGGAAGCGTTGCCGAGCAGTACTTC. It is translated as CSISGGSVAEQYF.

The CDR3 protein is CASAPWGQQETQYF. The CDR3 DNA reads as TGTGCCAGTGCCCCTTGGGGTCAACAAGAGACCCAGTACTTC. The chain recombines TRBV19 with TRBJ2-5; no reliable D call. Trimming took 8 bases from V and 2 from J, leaving 15 bases between them. CDR1 is LNHDA and CDR2 is SQIVND in the germline V gene (reference sequence). The CDR3 covers 14 residues.

As concerns this clonotype: A read error is the likely source, as a far larger clone sits one nucleotide away. This chain connects TRBV6-2 or TRBV6-3 to TRBJ2-1, with unresolved D. There are 11 residues in the CDR3. V dropped 4 bases and J dropped 14 bases, with 12 bases sitting between them. Germline V CDR1 and CDR2: MNHEY, SVGEGT. CDR3 sequence reads: CASSWAEIKFF. The CDR3 DNA reads as TGTGCCAGCAGTTGGGCCGAGATTAAGTTCTTC.

This clonotype appeared many times. This chain joins TRBV9 and TRBJ1-1, with unresolved D. With 4 bases removed from V and 1 base from J, the gap between germline ends came to 11 bases. This CDR3 has 14 amino acids. CDR1 and CDR2 (germline): SGDLS, YYNGEE. The CDR3 DNA follows: TGTGCCAGCAGCCCCGGGCAGAGGAACACTGAAGCTTTCTTT. Residues: CASSPGQRNTEAFF.

The chain employs TRBV6-1 and TRBJ1-6; 8 nucleotides line up with TRBD1. The CDR3 totals 14 residues. Germline CDR1 and CDR2: MNHNS and SASEGT. CDR3 residues: CDNTGGIYNSPLHF. Written as DNA, the CDR3 is TGTGACAATACAGGGGGGATCTATAATTCACCCCTCCACTTT.

This clonotype has ten or more counts. The chain employs TRBV9 and TRBJ2-7; D gene uncertain. The CDR3 is made up of 14 amino acids. Germline CDR1 SGDLS, CDR2 YYNGEE. V shed 0 bases and J shed 3 bases, with 10 bases lying between them. The CDR3 reads CASSVADRNYEQYF. CDR3 bases: TGTGCCAGCAGCGTAGCGGACCGAAACTACGAGCAGTACTTC. Looking up the rest from reference TRBV9 and TRBJ2-7 gives the full variable domain: DSGVTQTPKHLITATGQRVTLRCSPRSGDLSVYWYQQSLDQGLQFLIQYYNGEERAKGNILERFSAQQFPDLHSELNLSSLELGDSALYFCASSVADRNYEQYFGPGTRLTVT.

This clonotype has more than one count but fewer than ten. The J gene is TRBJ2-2, the V gene TRBV3-1; 8 nucleotides match TRBD1. J was trimmed by 4 bases and V by 0 bases; bases with no gene match: 10. The germline V gene has CDR1 LGHDT and CDR2 YNNKEL (reference sequence). The CDR3 is 18 amino acids. The CDR3 coding sequence is TGTGCCAGCAGCCAAGAGGGCCCAGGGGGCCGGGGCACCGGGGAGCTGTTTTTT. Translating gives CASSQEGPGGRGTGELFF.

This clonotype has a count of ten or more. V usage is TRBV4-2 and J usage is TRBJ2-3; unclear D gene. Germline V gene data show CDR1 as LGHNA and CDR2 as YNFKEQ. The CDR3 is made up of 14 amino acids. Between the trimmed V and J ends, which lost 0 bases and 0 bases, there was a span of 4 bases. The CDR3 DNA reads as TGTGCCAGCAGCCAAGAGAAAAGCACAGATACGCAGTATTTT. The encoded protein is CASSQEKSTDTQYF.

This clonotype showed up many times. The chain combines TRBV11-3 with TRBJ2-3; 13 nucleotides align to TRBD2. The CDR3 totals 15 residues. Germline V gene lookup returns CDR1 SGHNT and CDR2 YENEEA. Losses at the gene ends were 5 bases for V and 3 bases for J; bases not matched to a gene: 2. The chain's CDR3 is CASSGGLAGTDTQYF. The CDR3 nucleotides are TGTGCCAGCAGCGGGGGACTAGCGGGAACAGATACGCAGTATTTT.

This clonotype was counted at least ten times. The rearrangement uses TRBV6-6 and TRBJ1-4; 7 bases align to TRBD1. V lost 5 bases, J lost 2 bases, and 14 bases stayed unmatched. The CDR3 is 18 residues long. The germline gives CDR1 MNHNY, CDR2 SVGAGI (reference sequence). For the CDR3, the DNA is TGTGCCAGCAGTCCCGCCGGTCAGGGGGTTGGGACTAATGAAAAACTGTTTTTT. Translation gives CASSPAGQGVGTNEKLFF.

This clonotype was picked up many times. At one boundary the junction diverges from the germline segment, which might be a read error. The CDR3 DNA reads TGCGCCAGCAGCCAAGTTTCGCAGGGGCTGGGAAAAAGTGGCTACACCTTC. Its protein product is CASSQVSQGLGKSGYTF. The chain links TRBV7-2 to TRBJ1-2; possibly TRBD1 for D (6 bases). This CDR3 spans 17 amino acids. CDR1 is SGHTA and CDR2 is FQGNSA in the germline V gene. Variable domain in full (rest from reference TRBV7-2 and TRBJ1-2): GAGVSQSPSNKVTEKGKDVELRCDPISGHTALYWYRQSLGQGLEFLIYFQGNSAPDKSGLPSDRFSAERTGGSVSTLTIQRTQQEDSAVYLCASSQVSQGLGKSGYTFGSGTRLTVV.